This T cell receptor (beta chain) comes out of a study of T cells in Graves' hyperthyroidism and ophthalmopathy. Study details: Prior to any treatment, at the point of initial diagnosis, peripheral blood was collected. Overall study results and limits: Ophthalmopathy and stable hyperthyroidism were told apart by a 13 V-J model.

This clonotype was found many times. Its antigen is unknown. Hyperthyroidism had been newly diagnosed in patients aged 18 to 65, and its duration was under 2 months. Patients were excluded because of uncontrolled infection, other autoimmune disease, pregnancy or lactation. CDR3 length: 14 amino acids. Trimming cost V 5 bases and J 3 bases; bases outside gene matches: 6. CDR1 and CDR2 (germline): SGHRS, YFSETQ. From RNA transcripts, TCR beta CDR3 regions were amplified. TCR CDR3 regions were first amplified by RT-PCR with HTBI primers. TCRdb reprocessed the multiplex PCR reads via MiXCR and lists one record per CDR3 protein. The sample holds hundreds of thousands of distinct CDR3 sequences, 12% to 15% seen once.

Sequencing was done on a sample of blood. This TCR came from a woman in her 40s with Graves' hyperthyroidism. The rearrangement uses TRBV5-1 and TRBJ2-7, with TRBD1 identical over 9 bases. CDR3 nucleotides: TGCGCCAGCAGAGGGACAGGGACAATCTACGAGCAGTACTTC. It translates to CASRGTGTIYEQYF.